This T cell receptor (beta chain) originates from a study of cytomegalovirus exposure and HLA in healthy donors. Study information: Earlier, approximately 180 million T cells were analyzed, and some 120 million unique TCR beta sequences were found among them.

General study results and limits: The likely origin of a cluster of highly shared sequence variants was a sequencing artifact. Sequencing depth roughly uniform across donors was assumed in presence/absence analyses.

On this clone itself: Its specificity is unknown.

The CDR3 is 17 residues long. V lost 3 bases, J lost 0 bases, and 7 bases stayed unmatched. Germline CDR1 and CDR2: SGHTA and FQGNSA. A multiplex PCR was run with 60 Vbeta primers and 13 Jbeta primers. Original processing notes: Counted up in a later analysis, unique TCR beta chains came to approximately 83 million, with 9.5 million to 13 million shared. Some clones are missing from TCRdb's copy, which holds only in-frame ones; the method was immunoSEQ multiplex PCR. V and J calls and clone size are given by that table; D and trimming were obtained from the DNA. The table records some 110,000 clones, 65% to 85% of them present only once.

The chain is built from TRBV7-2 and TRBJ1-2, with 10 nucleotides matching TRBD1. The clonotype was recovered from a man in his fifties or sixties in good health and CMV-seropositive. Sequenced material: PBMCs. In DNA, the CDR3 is TGTGCCAGCAGCTTCTCCGGGACAGGGGCCTCTAACTATGGCTACACCTTC. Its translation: CASSFSGTGASNYGYTF.